This TCR beta chain was obtained from a study of response to subunit inactivated influenza vaccine. The V gene's germline CDR1 is SGHTA and CDR2 FQGNSA. Losses at the gene ends were 5 bases for V and 5 bases for J; bases not matched to a gene: 7. CDR3 length equals 15 residues. One entry per CDR3 protein, called by TCRdb with MiXCR from the RT-PCR reads. The sample gives about 780,000 distinct CDR3 sequences, approximately 17% of which show up once; roughly a tenth is in the top ten. Study-level points and caveats: Authors suggested each seasonal flu vaccination may recruit only limited numbers of new T cells.

In its sample, this clonotype was seen a few times. Its antigen is unknown. This TCR was recovered from a man aged 50 to 60 who received an inactivated influenza vaccine. The chain recombines TRBV7-2 with TRBJ2-3; 10 bases agree with TRBD2. This sample comprised PBMCs from blood, obtained less than 6 days after vaccination. This chain's CDR3 is CASSRSGGAGDTQYF. The CDR3 bases are TGTGCCAGCAGCCGCAGCGGGGGGGCCGGAGATACGCAGTATTTT.